The 10 T cell receptor beta chains given below trace back to one sample, sequenced in a study of cytomegalovirus exposure and HLA in healthy donors. Method: immunoSEQ multiplex PCR; TCRdb's copy keeps in-frame clones and lacks some. Altogether 130,000 or so clones are present, about nine tenths being singletons, with the ten largest covering about 3.5%. What was sequenced was PBMCs. The receptors were gathered from a man aged 30-40 years in good health and CMV-seronegative.

The chain couples TRBV6-5 to TRBJ1-1; a weak D match, TRBD1 (6 bases). The CDR3 is 14 residues long. V was cut by 0 bases and J by 11 bases, with 16 bases left in between. CDR1 and CDR2 from the germline V gene are MNHEY and SVGAGI. CDR3 DNA sequence: TGTGCCAGCAGTTACTCGGCAGGGGACCGTGAGGCTTTCTTT. It yields the protein CASSYSAGDREAFF.

The chain carries TRBV2 and TRBJ2-2; D not certain. The germline V and J ends were trimmed by 2 bases and 1 base, with 11 bases remaining between them. The CDR3 has 16 amino acids. The germline CDR1 and CDR2 sequences are SNHLY and FYNNEI. Here the CDR3 DNA reads TGTGCCAGCAGTGAAAAACCGCCGCGGAACACCGGGGAGCTGTTTTTT. This sequence encodes CASSEKPPRNTGELFF.

The chain joins TRBV6-1 to TRBJ1-4, with D possibly matching TRBD1 (5 bases). The CDR3 covers 13 residues. Germline CDR1 and CDR2: MNHNS and SASEGT. V dropped 6 bases and J dropped 6 bases, with 11 bases sitting between them. The CDR3 loop is CASRTLRDEKLFF. In DNA, the CDR3 is TGTGCCAGCAGGACCCTCAGGGATGAAAAACTGTTTTTT.

The chain employs TRBV9 and TRBJ1-5; D possibly corresponds to TRBD1 (5 bases). The CDR3 totals 12 residues. Germline lookup yields CDR1 SGDLS and CDR2 YYNGEE. The V end was cut by 3 bases, the J end by 7 bases, with 8 bases between. CDR3 nucleotides: TGTGCCAGCAGCGCAGGGTCACAGCCCCAGCATTTT. It encodes CASSAGSQPQHF.

The chain employs TRBV5-1 and TRBJ2-7, with D hard to call. CDR3 size: 14 residues. Germline V gene sequence: CDR1 SGHRS, CDR2 YFSETQ. V was clipped by 4 bases and J by 1 base, with 12 bases between them. The CDR3 loop reads CASSLAGDSYEQYF. The CDR3 DNA follows: TGCGCCAGCAGCCTGGCTGGAGATTCCTACGAGCAGTACTTC.

CDR3 in amino acids: CASSYGIEYNEQFF. CDR3 in DNA: TGTGCCAGCAGCTACGGGATCGAATACAATGAGCAGTTCTTC. The V gene is TRBV27, the J gene TRBJ2-1, with D possibly being TRBD2 (5 bases). Trimming took off 6 bases at V and 4 bases at J, with 13 bases between the two ends. Germline-derived CDR1 and CDR2 are MNHEY and SMNVEV (reference sequence). This CDR3 contains 14 residues.

The chain employs TRBV14 and TRBJ2-6; D gene unclear. The V and J ends lost 6 bases and 1 base respectively, with 13 bases between them. Germline values: CDR1 SGHDN, CDR2 FVKESK. The CDR3 spans 16 residues. The CDR3 protein is CASRPLSPSGANVLTF. DNA of the CDR3: TGTGCCAGCAGACCACTAAGTCCTTCTGGGGCCAACGTCCTGACTTTC.

The J gene is TRBJ1-4, the V gene TRBV6-6; 9 nucleotides match TRBD1. This CDR3 has 15 residues. Germline loops: CDR1 MNHNY, CDR2 SVGAGI (reference sequence). J gave up 8 bases and V 2 bases, and 6 bases lay outside the gene matches. CDR3 sequence: CASSYGGTGWEKLFF. The CDR3 region has the DNA TGTGCCAGCAGTTACGGGGGGACAGGGTGGGAAAAACTGTTTTTT.

V gene TRBV4-1 combines with J gene TRBJ1-5, with 7 nucleotides matching TRBD1. CDR3 size: 18 residues. V lost 1 base to trimming and J lost 0 bases; unmatched junction nucleotides: 9. The germline V gene has CDR1 MGHRA and CDR2 YSYEKL. In nucleotides, the CDR3 is TGCGCCAGCAGCCAAGGGTTAAGGGGACAGCATAGCAATCAGCCCCAGCATTTT. Protein: CASSQGLRGQHSNQPQHF.

V and J are TRBV7-2 and TRBJ2-3; 13 bases map to TRBD2. This CDR3 region has 16 residues. With 5 bases clipped from V and 1 base from J, the junction kept 3 bases outside the gene matches. Germline V gene data show CDR1 as SGHTA and CDR2 as FQGNSA. The CDR3 is CASSTGLAGGTDTQYF. CDR3 DNA sequence: TGTGCCAGCAGCACAGGACTAGCGGGGGGCACAGATACGCAGTATTTT.